This T cell receptor (beta chain) originates from a study of CD8 T cells in ankylosing spondylitis. This clonotype occurred a few times. By quantitative 5'-RACE with molecular barcodes, the TCR beta libraries were made. TCRdb passed the 5' RACE reads through MiXCR, listing each CDR3 protein once. The repertoire holds 300,000 to 350,000 distinct CDR3 sequences, with 14% to 15% as singletons. The CDR3 sequence is 13 residues long. The germline gives CDR1 LGHDT, CDR2 YNNKEL (reference sequence). Trimming took off 6 bases at V and 8 bases at J, with 14 bases between the two ends. The chain employs TRBV3-1 and TRBJ2-4; perhaps TRBD2 as D (6 bases). The sequence was collected from a male donor with ankylosing spondylitis or in good health (not recorded which). The sample was blood, either unsorted or a sorted T cell fraction (not recorded which). In nucleotides, the CDR3 is TGTGCCAGCAGTTCACGGGGGACTGACATTCAGTACTTC. It translates to CASSSRGTDIQYF.